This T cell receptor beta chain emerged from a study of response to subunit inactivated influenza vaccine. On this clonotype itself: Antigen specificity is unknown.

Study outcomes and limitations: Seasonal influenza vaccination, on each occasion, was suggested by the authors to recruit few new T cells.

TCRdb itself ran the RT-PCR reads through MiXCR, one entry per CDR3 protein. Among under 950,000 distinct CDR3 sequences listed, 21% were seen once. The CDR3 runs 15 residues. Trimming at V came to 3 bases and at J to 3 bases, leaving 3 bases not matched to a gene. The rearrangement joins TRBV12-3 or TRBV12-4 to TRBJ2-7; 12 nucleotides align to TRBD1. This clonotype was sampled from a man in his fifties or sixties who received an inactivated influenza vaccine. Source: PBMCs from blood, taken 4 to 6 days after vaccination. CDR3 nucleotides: TGTGCCAGCAGTTTCGGGACAGGGGGCCGCTACGAGCAGTACTTC. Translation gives CASSFGTGGRYEQYF.